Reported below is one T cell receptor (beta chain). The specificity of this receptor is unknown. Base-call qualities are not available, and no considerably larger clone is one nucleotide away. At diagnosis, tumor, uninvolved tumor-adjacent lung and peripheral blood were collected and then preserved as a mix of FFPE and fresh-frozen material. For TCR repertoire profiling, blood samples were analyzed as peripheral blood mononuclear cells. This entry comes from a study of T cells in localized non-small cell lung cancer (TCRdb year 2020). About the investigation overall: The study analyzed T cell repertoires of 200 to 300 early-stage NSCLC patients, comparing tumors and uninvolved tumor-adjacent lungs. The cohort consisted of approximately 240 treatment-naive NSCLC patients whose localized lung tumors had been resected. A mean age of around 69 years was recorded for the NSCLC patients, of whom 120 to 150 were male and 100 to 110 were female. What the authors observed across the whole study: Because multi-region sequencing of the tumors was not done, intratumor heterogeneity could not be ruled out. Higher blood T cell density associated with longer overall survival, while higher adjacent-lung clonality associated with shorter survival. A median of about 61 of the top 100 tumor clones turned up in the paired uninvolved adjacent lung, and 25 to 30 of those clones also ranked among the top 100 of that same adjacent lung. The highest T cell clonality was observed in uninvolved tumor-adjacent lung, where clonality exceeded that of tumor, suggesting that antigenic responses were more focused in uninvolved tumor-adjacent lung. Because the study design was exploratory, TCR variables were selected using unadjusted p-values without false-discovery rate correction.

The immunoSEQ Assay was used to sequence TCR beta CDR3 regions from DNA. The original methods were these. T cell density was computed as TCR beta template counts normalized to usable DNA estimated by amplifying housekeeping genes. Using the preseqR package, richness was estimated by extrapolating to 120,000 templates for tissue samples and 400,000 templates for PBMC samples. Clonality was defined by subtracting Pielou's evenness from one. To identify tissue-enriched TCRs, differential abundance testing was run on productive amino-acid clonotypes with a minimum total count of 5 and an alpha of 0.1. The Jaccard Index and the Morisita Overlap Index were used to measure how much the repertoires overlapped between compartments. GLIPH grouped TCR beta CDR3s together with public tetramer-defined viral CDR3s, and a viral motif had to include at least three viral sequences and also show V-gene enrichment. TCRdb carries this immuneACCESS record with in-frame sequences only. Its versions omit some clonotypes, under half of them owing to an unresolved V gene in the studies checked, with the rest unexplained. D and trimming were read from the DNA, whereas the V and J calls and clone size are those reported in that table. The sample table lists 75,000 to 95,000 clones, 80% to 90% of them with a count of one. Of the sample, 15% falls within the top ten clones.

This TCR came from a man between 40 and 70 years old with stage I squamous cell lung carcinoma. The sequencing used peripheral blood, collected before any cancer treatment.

The CDR3 protein sequence reads: CASSLTWGRDRAWGDTGELFF. The base sequence is TGTGCCAGCAGTTTAACGTGGGGCCGGGACAGGGCCTGGGGAGACACCGGGGAGCTGTTTTTT. The V and J segments used are TRBV28 and TRBJ2-2; 9 junctional bases match TRBD1. The CDR3 has 21 amino acids, counting the end cysteine and phenylalanine. Here the CDR3 DNA is all that survives: 63 bases in frame from base 1. Trimming takes 2 bases off V and 3 bases off J; junction bases not matched to a gene: 19. The germline V gene yields MDHEN for CDR1 and SYDVKM for CDR2.